This T cell receptor beta chain is drawn from a study of T cells in Graves' hyperthyroidism and ophthalmopathy. Study context: Peripheral blood specimens were obtained at initial diagnosis, prior to any treatment.

It was RNA transcripts that yielded the amplified TCR beta CDR3 regions. Initially, a first-round RT-PCR of the TCR CDR3 employed the HTBI primer set. One entry per CDR3 protein results from TCRdb running MiXCR on the multiplex PCR reads. The profile covers approximately 400,000 distinct CDR3 sequences, with 15% to 17% appearing a single time and 11% to 15% taken by the ten largest. The CDR3 has 16 amino acids. The V and J ends lost 5 bases and 2 bases respectively, with 17 bases between them. Germline assignment: CDR1 MGHRA and CDR2 YSYEKL. This clonotype occurred a few times. The chain links TRBV4-1 to TRBJ2-3, with D perhaps assigned TRBD1 or TRBD2 (5 bases each). The sample comprised blood. This TCR derives from a woman between 18 and 30 years old with Graves' hyperthyroidism. CDR3 sequence reads: CASSISTAGTTDTQYF. CDR3 DNA: TGCGCCAGCAGCATCTCGACGGCCGGGACCACAGATACGCAGTATTTT.